This TCR beta chain derives from a study of shared clonotypes between healthy human individuals. Germline-derived CDR1 and CDR2 are SGHTA and FQGTGA. With 2 bases clipped from V and 0 bases from J, the junction kept 10 bases outside the gene matches. This CDR3 region has 18 residues. Clones were read by immunoSEQ multiplex PCR, and TCRdb kept only the in-frame ones, dropping some. The table includes about 1.5 million clones, under 99% detected once. The receptor was isolated from a man aged 25-45 years in good health. This rearrangement joins TRBV7-3 to TRBJ2-4; 7 nucleotides line up with TRBD1. The sequenced sample consisted of naive CD4+ T cells sorted from blood. Subset described: CD45RA+ positively selected. CDR3 sequence (DNA): TGTGCCAGCAGCTTAGGGCCACCGGGACAGTTAGCCAAAAACATTCAGTACTTC. This encodes CASSLGPPGQLAKNIQYF.